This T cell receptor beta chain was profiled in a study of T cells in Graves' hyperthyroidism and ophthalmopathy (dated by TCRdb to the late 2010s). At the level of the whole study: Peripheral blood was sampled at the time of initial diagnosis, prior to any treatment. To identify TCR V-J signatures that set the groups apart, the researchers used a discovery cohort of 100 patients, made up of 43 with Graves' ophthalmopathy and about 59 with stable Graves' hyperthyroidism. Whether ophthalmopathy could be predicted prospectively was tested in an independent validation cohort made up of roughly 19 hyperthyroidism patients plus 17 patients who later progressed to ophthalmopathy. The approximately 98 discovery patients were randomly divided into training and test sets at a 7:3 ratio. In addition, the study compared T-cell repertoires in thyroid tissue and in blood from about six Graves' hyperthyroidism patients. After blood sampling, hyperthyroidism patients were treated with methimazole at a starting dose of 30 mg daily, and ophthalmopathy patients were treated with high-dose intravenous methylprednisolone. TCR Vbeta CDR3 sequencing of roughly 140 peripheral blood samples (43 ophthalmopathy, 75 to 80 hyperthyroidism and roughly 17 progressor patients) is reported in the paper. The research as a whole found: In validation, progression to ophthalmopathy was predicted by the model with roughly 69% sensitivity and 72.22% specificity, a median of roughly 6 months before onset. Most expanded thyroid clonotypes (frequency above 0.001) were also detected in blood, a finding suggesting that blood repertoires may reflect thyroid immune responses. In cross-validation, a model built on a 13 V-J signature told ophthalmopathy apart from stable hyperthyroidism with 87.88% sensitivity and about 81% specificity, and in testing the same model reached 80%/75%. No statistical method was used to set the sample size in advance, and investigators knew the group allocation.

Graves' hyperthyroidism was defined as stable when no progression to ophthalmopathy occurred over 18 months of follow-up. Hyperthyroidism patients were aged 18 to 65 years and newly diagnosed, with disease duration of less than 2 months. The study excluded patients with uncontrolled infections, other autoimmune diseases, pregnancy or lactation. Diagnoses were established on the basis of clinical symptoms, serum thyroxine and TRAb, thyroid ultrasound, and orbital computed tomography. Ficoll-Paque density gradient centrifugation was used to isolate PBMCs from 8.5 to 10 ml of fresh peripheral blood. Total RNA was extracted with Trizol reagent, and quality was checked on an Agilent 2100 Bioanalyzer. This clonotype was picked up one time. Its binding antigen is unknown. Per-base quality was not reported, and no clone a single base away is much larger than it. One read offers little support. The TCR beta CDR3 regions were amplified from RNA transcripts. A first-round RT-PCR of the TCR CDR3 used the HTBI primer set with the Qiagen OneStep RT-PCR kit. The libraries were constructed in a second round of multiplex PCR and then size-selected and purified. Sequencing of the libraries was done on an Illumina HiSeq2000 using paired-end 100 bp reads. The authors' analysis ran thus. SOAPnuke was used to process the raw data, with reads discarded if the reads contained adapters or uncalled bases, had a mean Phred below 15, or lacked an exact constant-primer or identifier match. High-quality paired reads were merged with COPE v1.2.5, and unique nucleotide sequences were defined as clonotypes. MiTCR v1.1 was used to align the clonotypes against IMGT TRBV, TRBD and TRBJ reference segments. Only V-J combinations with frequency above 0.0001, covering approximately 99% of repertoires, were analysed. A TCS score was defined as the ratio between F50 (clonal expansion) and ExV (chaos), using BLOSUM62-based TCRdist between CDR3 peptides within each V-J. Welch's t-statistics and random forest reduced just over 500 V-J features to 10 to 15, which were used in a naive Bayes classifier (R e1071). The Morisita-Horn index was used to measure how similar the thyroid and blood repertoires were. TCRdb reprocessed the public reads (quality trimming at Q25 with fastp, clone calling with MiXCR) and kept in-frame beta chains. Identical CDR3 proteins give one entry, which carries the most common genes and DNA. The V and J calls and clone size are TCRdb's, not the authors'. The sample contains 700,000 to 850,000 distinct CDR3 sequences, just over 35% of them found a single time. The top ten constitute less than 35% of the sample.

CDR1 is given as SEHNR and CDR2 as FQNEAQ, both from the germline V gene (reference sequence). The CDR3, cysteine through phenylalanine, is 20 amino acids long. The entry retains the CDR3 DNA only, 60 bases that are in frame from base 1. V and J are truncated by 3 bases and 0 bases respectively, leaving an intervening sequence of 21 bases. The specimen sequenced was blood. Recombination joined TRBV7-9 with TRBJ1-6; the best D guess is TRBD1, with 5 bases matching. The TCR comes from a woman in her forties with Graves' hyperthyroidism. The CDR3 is CASSFSYGGSGASYNSPLHF. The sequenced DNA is TGTGCCAGCAGCTTTAGCTACGGAGGGAGTGGGGCCTCCTATAATTCACCCCTCCACTTT. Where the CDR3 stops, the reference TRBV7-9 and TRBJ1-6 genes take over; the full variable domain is DTGVSQNPRHKITKRGQNVTFRCDPISEHNRLYWYRQTLGQGPEFLTYFQNEAQLEKSRLLSDRFSAERPKGSFSTLEIQRTEQGDSAMYLCASSFSYGGSGASYNSPLHFGNGTRLTVT.